Here is one TCR beta chain with its context. Its specificity is unknown. The sample originates from a study of cytomegalovirus exposure and HLA in healthy donors. General study points: More clonal expansion characterized HLA-associated TCR beta chains than equally common others in a later analysis. Certain indistinguishable V segments, among them TRBV6-2 and TRBV6-3, were excluded.

The CDR3 contains 15 residues. With 2 bases clipped from V and 8 bases from J, the junction kept 8 bases outside the gene matches. Per germline, CDR1 MNHEY and CDR2 SVGAGI. 60 Vbeta and 13 Jbeta primers were used in PCR. Data came from immunoSEQ multiplex PCR; TCRdb stores just in-frame clones and leaves some out. The table shows around 93,000 clones, with 82% occurring only once. The receptor was derived from a man aged 50-59 years in good health and CMV-seronegative. V and J are TRBV6-5 and TRBJ1-2; 10 positions agree with TRBD1. The sequenced sample was PBMCs. The CDR3 loop is CASSYAGQGVGGYTF. The CDR3 DNA is TGTGCCAGCAGTTACGCTGGACAGGGGGTTGGCGGCTACACCTTC.